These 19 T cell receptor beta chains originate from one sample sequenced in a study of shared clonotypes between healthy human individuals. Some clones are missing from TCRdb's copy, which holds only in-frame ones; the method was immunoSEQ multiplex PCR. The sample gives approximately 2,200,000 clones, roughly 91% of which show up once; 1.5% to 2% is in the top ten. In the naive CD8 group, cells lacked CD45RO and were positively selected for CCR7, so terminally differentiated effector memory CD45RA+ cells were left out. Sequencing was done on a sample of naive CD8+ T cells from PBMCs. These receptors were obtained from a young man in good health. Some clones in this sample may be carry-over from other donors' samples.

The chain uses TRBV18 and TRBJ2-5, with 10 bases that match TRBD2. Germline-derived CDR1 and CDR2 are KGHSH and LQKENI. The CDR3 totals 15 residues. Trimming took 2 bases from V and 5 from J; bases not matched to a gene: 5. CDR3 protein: CASSPASGSVETQYF. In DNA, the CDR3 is TGTGCCAGCTCACCAGCTAGCGGGAGTGTGGAGACCCAGTACTTC. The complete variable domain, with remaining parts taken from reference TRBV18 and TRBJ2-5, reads NAGVMQNPRHLVRRRGQEARLRCSPMKGHSHVYWYRQLPEEGLKFMVYLQKENIIDESGMPKERFSAEFPKEGPSILRIQQVVRGDSAAYFCASSPASGSVETQYFGPGTRLLVL.

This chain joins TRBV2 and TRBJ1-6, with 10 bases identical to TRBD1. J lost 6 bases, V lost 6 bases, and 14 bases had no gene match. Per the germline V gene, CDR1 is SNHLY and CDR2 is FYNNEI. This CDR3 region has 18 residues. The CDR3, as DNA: TGTGCCAGCAGCGGGGACAGGGGCCTACCCCTTTCTAATTCACCCCTCCACTTT. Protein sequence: CASSGDRGLPLSNSPLHF.

DNA for the CDR3: TGTGCCAGCAGCCCGATGGGCGGTTCCTACGAGCAGTACTTC. Amino acid sequence: CASSPMGGSYEQYF. This rearrangement joins TRBV9 to TRBJ2-7; D gene ambiguous. Germline V lookup: CDR1 SGDLS, CDR2 YYNGEE. CDR3 length: 14 residues. Trimming removed 4 bases from V and 1 base from J, with 12 bases in between. Supplemented by reference TRBV9 and TRBJ2-7, the full variable domain reads DSGVTQTPKHLITATGQRVTLRCSPRSGDLSVYWYQQSLDQGLQFLIQYYNGEERAKGNILERFSAQQFPDLHSELNLSSLELGDSALYFCASSPMGGSYEQYFGPGTRLTVT.

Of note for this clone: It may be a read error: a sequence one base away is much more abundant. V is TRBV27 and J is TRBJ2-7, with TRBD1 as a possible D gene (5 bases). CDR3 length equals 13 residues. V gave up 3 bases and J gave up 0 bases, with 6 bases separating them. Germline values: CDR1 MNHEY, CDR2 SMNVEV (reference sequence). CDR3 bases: TGTGCCAGCAGTTTCGACAGCTCCTACGAGCAGTACTTC. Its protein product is CASSFDSSYEQYF.

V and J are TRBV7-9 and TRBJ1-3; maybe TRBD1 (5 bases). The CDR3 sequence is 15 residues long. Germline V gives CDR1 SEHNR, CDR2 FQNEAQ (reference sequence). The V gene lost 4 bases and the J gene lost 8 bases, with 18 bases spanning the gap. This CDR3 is CASSSGAARGHTIYF. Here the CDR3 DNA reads TGTGCCAGCAGCTCCGGGGCGGCTAGGGGTCACACCATATATTTT.

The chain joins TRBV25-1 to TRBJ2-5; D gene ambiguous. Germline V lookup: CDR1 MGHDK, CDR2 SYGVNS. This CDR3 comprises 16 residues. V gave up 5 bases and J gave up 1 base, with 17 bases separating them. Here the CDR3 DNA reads TGTGCCAGCAGTTTACCTATCGGCCAGCTCCAAGAGACCCAGTACTTC. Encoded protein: CASSLPIGQLQETQYF.

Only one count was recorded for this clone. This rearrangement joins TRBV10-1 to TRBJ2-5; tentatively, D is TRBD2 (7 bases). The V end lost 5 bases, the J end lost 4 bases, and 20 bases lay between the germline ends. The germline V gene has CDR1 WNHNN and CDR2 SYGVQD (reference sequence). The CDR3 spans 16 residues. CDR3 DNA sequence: TGCGCCAGCAGTTATTTGGGGGGGCGAGGAGGAGAGACCCAGTACTTC. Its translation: CASSYLGGRGGETQYF.

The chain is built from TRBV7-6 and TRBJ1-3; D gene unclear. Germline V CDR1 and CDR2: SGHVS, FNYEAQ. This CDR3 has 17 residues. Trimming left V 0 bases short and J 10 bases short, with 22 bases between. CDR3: CASSLAMPGDWKHTIYF. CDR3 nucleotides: TGTGCCAGCAGCTTAGCGATGCCGGGAGATTGGAAACATACCATATATTTT.

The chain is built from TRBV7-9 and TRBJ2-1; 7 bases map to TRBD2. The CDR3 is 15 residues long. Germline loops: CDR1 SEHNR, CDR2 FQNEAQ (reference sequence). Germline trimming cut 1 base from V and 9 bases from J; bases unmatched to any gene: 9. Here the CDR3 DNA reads TGTGCCAGCAGCTTAGTACTAGCGTTAAGGGGTGAGCAGTTCTTC. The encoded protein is CASSLVLALRGEQFF.

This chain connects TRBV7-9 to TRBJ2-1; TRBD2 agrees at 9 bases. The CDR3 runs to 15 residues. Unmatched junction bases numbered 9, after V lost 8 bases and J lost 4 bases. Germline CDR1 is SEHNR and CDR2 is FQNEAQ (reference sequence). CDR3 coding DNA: TGTGCCAGCCTGGGCGATAGCGGGAGTTACAATGAGCAGTTCTTC. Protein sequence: CASLGDSGSYNEQFF.

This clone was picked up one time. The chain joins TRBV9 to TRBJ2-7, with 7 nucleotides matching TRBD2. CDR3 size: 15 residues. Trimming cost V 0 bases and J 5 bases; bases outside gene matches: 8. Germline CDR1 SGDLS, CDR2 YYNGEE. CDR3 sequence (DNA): TGTGCCAGCAGCGTAGTCGGGGGAGGGCTCAACGAGCAGTACTTC. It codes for CASSVVGGGLNEQYF. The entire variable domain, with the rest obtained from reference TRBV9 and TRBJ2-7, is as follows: DSGVTQTPKHLITATGQRVTLRCSPRSGDLSVYWYQQSLDQGLQFLIQYYNGEERAKGNILERFSAQQFPDLHSELNLSSLELGDSALYFCASSVVGGGLNEQYFGPGTRLTVT.

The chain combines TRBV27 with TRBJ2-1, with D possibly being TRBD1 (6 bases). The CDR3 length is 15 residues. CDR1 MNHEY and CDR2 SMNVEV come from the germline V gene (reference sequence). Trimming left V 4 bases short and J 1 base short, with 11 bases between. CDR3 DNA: TGTGCCAGCAGTTGGACAGTTGGTTCCTACAATGAGCAGTTCTTC. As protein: CASSWTVGSYNEQFF.

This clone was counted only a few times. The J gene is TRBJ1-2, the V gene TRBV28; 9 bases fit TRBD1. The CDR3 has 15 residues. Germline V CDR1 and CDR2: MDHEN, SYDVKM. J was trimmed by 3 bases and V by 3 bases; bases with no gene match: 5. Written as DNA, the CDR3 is TGTGCCAGCAGTTTCAGGACAGGGGTCCACTATGGCTACACCTTC. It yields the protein CASSFRTGVHYGYTF.

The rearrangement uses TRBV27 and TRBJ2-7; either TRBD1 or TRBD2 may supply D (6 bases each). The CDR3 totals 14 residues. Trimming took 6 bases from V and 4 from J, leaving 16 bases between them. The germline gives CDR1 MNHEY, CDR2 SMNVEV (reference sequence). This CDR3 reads CASRPGAGRYEQYF. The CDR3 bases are TGTGCCAGCAGGCCGGGGGCAGGGCGGTACGAGCAGTACTTC.

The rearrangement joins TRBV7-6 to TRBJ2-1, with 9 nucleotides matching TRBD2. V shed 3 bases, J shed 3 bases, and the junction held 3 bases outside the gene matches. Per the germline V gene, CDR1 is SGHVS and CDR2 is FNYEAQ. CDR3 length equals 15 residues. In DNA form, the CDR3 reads TGTGCCAGCAGCTTTCTAGCGGGGTACTACAATGAGCAGTTCTTC. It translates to CASSFLAGYYNEQFF.

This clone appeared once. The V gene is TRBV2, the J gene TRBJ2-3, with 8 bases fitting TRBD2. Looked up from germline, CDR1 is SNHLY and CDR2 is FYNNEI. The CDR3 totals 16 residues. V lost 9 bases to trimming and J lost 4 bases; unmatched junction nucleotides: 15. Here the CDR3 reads CARSSLAGMFADTQYF. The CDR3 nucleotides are TGTGCCAGATCGAGTTTAGCGGGGATGTTTGCAGATACGCAGTATTTT. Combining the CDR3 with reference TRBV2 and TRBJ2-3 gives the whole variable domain EPEVTQTPSHQVTQMGQEVILRCVPISNHLYFYWYRQILGQKVEFLVSFYNNEISEKSEIFDDQFSVERPDGSNFTLKIRSTKLEDSAMYFCARSSLAGMFADTQYFGPGTRLTVL.

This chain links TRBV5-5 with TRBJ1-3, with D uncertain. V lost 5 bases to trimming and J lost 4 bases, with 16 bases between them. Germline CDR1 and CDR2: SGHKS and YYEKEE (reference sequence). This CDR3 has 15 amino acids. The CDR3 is CASRAARSPGNTIYF. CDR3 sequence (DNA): TGTGCCAGCAGAGCTGCGAGGTCTCCGGGAAACACCATATATTTT.

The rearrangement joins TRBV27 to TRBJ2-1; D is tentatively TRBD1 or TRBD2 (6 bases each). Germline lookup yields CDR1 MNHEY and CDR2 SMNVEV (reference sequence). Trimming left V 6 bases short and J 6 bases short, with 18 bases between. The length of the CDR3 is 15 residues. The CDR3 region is CASSQVGGARNEQFF. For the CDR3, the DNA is TGTGCCAGCAGCCAAGTCGGGGGCGCCCGCAATGAGCAGTTCTTC.

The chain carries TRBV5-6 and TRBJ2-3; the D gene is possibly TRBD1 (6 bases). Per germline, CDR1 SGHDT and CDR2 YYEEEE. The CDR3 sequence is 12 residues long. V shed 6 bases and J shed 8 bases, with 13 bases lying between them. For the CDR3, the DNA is TGTGCCAGCAACAGGGACGGCGGTACGCAGTATTTT. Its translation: CASNRDGGTQYF.